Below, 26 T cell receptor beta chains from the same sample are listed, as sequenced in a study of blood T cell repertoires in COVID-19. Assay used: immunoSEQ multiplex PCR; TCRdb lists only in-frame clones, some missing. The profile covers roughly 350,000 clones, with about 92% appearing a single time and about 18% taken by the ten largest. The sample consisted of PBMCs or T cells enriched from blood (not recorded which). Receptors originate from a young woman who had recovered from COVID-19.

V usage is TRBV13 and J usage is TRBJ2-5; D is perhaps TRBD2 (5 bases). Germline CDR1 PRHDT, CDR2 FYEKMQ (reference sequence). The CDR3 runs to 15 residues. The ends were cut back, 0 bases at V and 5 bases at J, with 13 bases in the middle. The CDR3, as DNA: TGTGCCAGCAGCTTAGGCTTGGTAGCGAGGGAGACCCAGTACTTC. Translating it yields CASSLGLVARETQYF. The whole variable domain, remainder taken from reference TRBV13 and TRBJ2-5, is AAGVIQSPRHLIKEKRETATLKCYPIPRHDTVYWYQQGPGQDPQFLISFYEKMQSDKGSIPDRFSAQQFSDYHSELNMSSLELGDSALYFCASSLGLVARETQYFGPGTRLLVL.

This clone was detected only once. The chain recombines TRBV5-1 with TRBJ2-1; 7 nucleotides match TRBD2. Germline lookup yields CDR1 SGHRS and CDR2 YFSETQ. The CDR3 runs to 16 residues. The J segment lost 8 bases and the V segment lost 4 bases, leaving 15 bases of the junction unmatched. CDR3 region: CASSLKLAPGSDEQFF. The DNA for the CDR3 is TGCGCCAGCAGCCTCAAACTAGCGCCGGGGTCGGATGAGCAGTTCTTC.

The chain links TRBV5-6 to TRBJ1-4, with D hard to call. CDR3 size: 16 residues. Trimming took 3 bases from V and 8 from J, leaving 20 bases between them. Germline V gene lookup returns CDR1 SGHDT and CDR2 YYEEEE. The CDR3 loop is CASSSSGSAGYEKLFF. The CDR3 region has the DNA TGTGCCAGCAGCTCATCGGGGTCCGCGGGGTACGAAAAACTGTTTTTT.

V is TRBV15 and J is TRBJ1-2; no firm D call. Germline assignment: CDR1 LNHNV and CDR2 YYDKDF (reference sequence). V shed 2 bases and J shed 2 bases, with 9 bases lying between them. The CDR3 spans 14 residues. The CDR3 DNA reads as TGTGCCACCAGCAGATCCTCAGGCAACTATGGCTACACCTTC. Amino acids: CATSRSSGNYGYTF.

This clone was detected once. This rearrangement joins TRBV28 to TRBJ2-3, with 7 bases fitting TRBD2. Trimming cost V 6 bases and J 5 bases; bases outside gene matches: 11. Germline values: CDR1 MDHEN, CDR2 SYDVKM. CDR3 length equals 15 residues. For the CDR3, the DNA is TGTGCCAGCAGCCTAATCGGACTAGGAGGAGATACGCAGTATTTT. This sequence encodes CASSLIGLGGDTQYF.

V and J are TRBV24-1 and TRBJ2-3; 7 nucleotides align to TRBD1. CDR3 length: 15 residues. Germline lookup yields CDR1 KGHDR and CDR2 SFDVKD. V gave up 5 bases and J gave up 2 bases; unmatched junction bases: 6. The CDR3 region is CATSGLGQLTDTQYF. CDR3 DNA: TGTGCCACCAGTGGCCTGGGACAGCTCACAGATACGCAGTATTTT.

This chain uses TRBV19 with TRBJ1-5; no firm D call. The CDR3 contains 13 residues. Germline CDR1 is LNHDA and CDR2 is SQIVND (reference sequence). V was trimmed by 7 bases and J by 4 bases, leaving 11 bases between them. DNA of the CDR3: TGTGCCAGTAACGGAGGACGGAATCAGCCCCAGCATTTT. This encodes CASNGGRNQPQHF.

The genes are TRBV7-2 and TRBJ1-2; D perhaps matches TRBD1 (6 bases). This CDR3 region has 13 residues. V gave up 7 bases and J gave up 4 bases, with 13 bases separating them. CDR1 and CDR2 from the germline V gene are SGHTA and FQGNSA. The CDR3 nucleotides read TGTGCCAGCACCCGGACAGATTTCTATGGCTACACCTTC. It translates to CASTRTDFYGYTF.

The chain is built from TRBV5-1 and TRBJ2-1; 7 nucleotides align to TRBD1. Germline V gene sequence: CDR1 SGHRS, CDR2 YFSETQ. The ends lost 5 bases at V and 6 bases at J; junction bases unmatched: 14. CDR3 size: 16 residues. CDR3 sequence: CASSRPGQAAVNEQFF. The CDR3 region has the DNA TGCGCCAGCAGTCGGCCCGGACAGGCCGCGGTCAATGAGCAGTTCTTC. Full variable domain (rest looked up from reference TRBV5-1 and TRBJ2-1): KAGVTQTPRYLIKTRGQQVTLSCSPISGHRSVSWYQQTPGQGLQFLFEYFSETQRNKGNFPGRFSGRQFSNSRSEMNVSTLELGDSALYLCASSRPGQAAVNEQFFGPGTRLTVL.

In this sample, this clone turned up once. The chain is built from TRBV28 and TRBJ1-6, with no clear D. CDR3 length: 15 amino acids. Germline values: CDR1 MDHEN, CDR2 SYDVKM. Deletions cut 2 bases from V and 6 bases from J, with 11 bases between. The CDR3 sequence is CASSLMTRGNSPLHF. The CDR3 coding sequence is TGTGCCAGCAGTTTAATGACACGTGGTAATTCACCCCTCCACTTT.

This CDR3 reads CSVNRDSTNEQFF. CDR3 DNA sequence: TGCAGCGTTAATCGGGACTCAACTAATGAGCAGTTCTTC. J is TRBJ2-1 and V is TRBV29-1; D possibly corresponds to TRBD2 (6 bases). Germline CDR1 SQVTM, CDR2 ANQGSEA. This CDR3 contains 13 residues. V lost 5 bases and J 7 bases, leaving 15 bases between the germline ends.

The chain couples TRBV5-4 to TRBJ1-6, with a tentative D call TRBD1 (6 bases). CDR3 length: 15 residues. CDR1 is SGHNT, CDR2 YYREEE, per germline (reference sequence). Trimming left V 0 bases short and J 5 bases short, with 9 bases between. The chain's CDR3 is CASSLVQGNNSPLHF. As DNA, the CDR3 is TGTGCCAGCAGCTTGGTACAGGGAAATAATTCACCCCTCCACTTT. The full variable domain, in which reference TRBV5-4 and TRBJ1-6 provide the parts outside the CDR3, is ETGVTQSPTHLIKTRGQQVTLRCSSQSGHNTVSWYQQALGQGPQFIFQYYREEENGRGNFPPRFSGLQFPNYSSELNVNALELDDSALYLCASSLVQGNNSPLHFGNGTRLTVT.

CDR3 sequence: CASSLWSGGRLANYGYTF. CDR3 in DNA: TGTGCCAGCAGCTTATGGTCAGGGGGCCGCTTAGCGAACTATGGCTACACCTTC. The genes are TRBV7-9 and TRBJ1-2; the match to TRBD1 covers 8 bases. CDR1 SEHNR and CDR2 FQNEAQ come from the germline V gene (reference sequence). J gave up 2 bases and V 2 bases, and 13 bases lay outside the gene matches. The CDR3 is made up of 18 amino acids.

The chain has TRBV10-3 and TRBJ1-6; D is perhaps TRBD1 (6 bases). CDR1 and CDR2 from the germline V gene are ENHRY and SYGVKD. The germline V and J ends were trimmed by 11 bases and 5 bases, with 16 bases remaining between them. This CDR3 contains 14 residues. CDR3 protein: CAANSGANNSPLHF. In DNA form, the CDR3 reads TGTGCCGCAAACTCAGGGGCCAATAATTCACCCCTCCACTTT.

The CDR3 sequence is CASTTMGTVTGELFF. In DNA, the CDR3 is TGTGCCAGTACCACAATGGGGACAGTCACCGGGGAGCTGTTTTTT. The chain has TRBV19 and TRBJ2-2, with 7 bases matching TRBD1. The CDR3 has 15 residues. V trimming: 7 bases; J trimming: 4 bases; junction bases outside the gene matches: 9. Looked up from germline, CDR1 is LNHDA and CDR2 is SQIVND (reference sequence).

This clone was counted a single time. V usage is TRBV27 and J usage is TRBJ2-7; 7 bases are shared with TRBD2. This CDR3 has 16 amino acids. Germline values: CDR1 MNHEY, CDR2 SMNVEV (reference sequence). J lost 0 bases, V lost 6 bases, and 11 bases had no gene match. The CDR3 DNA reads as TGTGCCAGCAGAGGTAGGTTCGGGGGGAGCTCCTACGAGCAGTACTTC. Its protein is CASRGRFGGSSYEQYF.

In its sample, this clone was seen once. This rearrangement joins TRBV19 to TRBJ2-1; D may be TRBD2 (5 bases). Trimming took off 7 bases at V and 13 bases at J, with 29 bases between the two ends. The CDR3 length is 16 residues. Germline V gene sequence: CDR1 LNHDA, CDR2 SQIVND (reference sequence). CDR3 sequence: CASTPGGLAGPPLQFF. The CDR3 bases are TGTGCCAGTACCCCCGGTGGGCTAGCTGGGCCCCCCCTTCAGTTCTTC.

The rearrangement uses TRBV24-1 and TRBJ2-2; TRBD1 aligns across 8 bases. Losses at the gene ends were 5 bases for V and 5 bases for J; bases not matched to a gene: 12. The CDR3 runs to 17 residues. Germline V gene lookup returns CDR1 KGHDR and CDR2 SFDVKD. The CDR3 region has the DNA TGTGCCACCAGTGCGCGTGTCCAGGGGGCAGGAACCGGGGAGCTGTTTTTT. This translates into CATSARVQGAGTGELFF.

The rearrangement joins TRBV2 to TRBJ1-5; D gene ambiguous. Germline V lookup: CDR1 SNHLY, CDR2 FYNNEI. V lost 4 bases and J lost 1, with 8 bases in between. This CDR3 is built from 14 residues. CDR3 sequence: CASSAHSSNQPQHF. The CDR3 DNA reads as TGTGCCAGCAGTGCCCACAGCAGCAATCAGCCCCAGCATTTT. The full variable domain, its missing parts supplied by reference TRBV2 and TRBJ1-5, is EPEVTQTPSHQVTQMGQEVILRCVPISNHLYFYWYRQILGQKVEFLVSFYNNEISEKSEIFDDQFSVERPDGSNFTLKIRSTKLEDSAMYFCASSAHSSNQPQHFGDGTRLSIL.

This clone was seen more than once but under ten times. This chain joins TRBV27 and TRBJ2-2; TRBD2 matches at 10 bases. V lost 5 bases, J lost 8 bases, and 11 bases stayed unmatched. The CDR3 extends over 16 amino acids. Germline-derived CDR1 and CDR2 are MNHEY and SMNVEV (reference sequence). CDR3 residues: CASSTSGTSAVGELFF. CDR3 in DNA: TGTGCCAGCAGTACCAGCGGGACTAGCGCGGTAGGGGAGCTGTTTTTT.

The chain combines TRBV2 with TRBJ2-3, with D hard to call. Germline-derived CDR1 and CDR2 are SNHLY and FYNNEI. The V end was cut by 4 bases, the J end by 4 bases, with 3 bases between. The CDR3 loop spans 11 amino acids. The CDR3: CASSAADTQYF. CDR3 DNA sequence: TGTGCCAGCAGTGCAGCAGATACGCAGTATTTT.

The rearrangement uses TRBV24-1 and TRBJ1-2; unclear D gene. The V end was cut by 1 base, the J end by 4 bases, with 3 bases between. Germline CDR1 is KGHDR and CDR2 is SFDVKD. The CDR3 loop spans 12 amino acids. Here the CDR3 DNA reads TGTGCCACCAGTGATTTCGGCTATGGCTACACCTTC. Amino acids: CATSDFGYGYTF.

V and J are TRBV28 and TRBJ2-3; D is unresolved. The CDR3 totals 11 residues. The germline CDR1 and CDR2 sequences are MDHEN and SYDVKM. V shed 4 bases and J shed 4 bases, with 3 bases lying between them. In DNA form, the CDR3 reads TGTGCCAGCAGTTCGGCAGATACGCAGTATTTT. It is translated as CASSSADTQYF.

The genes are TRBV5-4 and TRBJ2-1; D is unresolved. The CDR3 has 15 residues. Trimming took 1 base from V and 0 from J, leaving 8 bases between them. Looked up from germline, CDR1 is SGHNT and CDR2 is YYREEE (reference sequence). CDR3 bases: TGTGCCAGCAGCTTGAGTATTAGCTCCTACAATGAGCAGTTCTTC. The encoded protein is CASSLSISSYNEQFF.

Here the CDR3 DNA reads TGTGCCTGGAGGGCCACAGGCACTGAAGCTTTCTTT. It is translated as CAWRATGTEAFF. This sequence joins TRBV30 and TRBJ1-1; tentative D call: TRBD1 (5 bases). CDR1 is GTSNPN and CDR2 is SVGIG in the germline V gene (reference sequence). V lost 3 bases and J lost 4, with 9 bases in between. The CDR3 consists of 12 residues.

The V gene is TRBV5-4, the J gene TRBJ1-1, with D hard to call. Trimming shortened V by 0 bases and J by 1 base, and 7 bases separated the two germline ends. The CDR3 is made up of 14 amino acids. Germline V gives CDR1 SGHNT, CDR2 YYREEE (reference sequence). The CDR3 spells CASSLGAGNTEAFF. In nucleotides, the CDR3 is TGTGCCAGCAGCTTGGGAGCAGGGAACACTGAAGCTTTCTTT.